In this sample, the clone carrying this TCR beta chain turned up many times. Its antigen remains unidentified. Per germline, CDR1 SGHAT and CDR2 FQNNGV. The CDR3 sequence is 16 residues long. With V trimmed by 1 base and J by 7 bases, 5 bases remained unmatched. The sample comes from a study of post-analysis software for immune sequencing data. Libraries were made from TCR beta cDNA, and they carried unique molecular identifiers. TCRdb reprocessed the PCR reads with MiXCR, giving one entry per CDR3 protein. This repertoire shows about 260,000 distinct CDR3 sequences, less than 40% found once; its top ten account for around 4.7%. Study-wide results and caveats: In patients, TRBV5-6, TRBV5-1 and TRBV20-1 belonged to five TRBV segments found more frequently than in controls.

This receptor was identified in a girl aged 10-17 years with multiple sclerosis. The chain is built from TRBV11-2 and TRBJ2-1; 12 nucleotides line up with TRBD2. The sequencing input was blood. CDR3 loop: CASSLAGLAGNNEQFF. The CDR3 DNA is TGTGCCAGCAGCTTAGCCGGACTAGCGGGAAATAATGAGCAGTTCTTC.